The entry below gives a single T cell receptor (beta chain) sequence along with its context. The data are from a study of blood T cell repertoires in COVID-19. Clones were read by immunoSEQ multiplex PCR, and TCRdb kept only the in-frame ones, dropping some. The sample has under 200,000 clones; more than 75% are singletons. The receptor was derived from a woman aged 50 to 60 who had recovered from COVID-19. Sample: PBMCs or T cells enriched from blood (not recorded which).

CDR3 in DNA: TGTGCCAGCAGTCGGAGCGGGAGGGCCTCCTACGAGCAGTACTTC. Its translation is CASSRSGRASYEQYF. The rearrangement joins TRBV27 to TRBJ2-7; TRBD2 matches at 10 bases. CDR3 length: 15 amino acids. Trimming at V came to 5 bases and at J to 0 bases, leaving 4 bases not matched to a gene. Germline V CDR1 and CDR2: MNHEY, SMNVEV (reference sequence).